The table lists the clone carrying this T cell receptor (beta chain) with a few counts. Its matching antigen is unknown. At collection, donors were nominally healthy, but unrecorded immune exposures were probable. The data derive from a study of cytomegalovirus exposure and HLA in healthy donors. Study-level information: A previous analysis identified 100 million or so unique TCR beta sequences derived from 180 million or so T cells. Study-wide points: A list of around 150 TCR beta chains associated with cytomegalovirus was given. The likely explanation for a cluster of highly shared sequence variants was sequencing artifact.

In the PCR, 60 Vbeta and 13 Jbeta primers were used. Method: immunoSEQ multiplex PCR; TCRdb's copy keeps in-frame clones and lacks some. The data show roughly 93,000 clones, 70% to 80% seen once. In germline, CDR1 is SGHDT, CDR2 YYEEEE. V dropped 6 bases and J dropped 7 bases, with 16 bases sitting between them. The CDR3 extends over 13 amino acids. Material for sequencing was PBMCs. The receptor comes from a man in his thirties or forties in good health and CMV-seronegative. The chain uses TRBV5-6 and TRBJ1-1, with a possible D match to TRBD1 (5 bases). The CDR3 nucleotides are TGTGCCAGCAAAAACGGAGGGGTGGGTGAAGCTTTCTTT. Protein sequence: CASKNGGVGEAFF.